This TCR beta chain was identified during a study of T cell changes during pregnancy in multiple sclerosis. Here immunoSEQ multiplex PCR was the method, and the copy in TCRdb shows in-frame clones only, minus some. This sample has roughly 42,000 clones; more than 90% occur once, and the top ten carry approximately 0.5%. Sequencing was performed on CD4+ T cells from peripheral blood mononuclear cells, taken in the second trimester of pregnancy. The TCR originated in a female donor in good health, enrolled as a control in a pregnancy study.

CDR3 DNA: TGCGCCAGCAGCATATCCCTAGCGGTCCAAGAGACCCAGTACTTC. As protein: CASSISLAVQETQYF. The rearrangement links TRBV5-1 to TRBJ2-5; TRBD2 agrees at 7 bases. With 4 bases clipped from V and 1 base from J, the junction kept 7 bases outside the gene matches. This CDR3 has 15 amino acids. Germline loops: CDR1 SGHRS, CDR2 YFSETQ. The whole variable domain, remainder taken from reference TRBV5-1 and TRBJ2-5, is KAGVTQTPRYLIKTRGQQVTLSCSPISGHRSVSWYQQTPGQGLQFLFEYFSETQRNKGNFPGRFSGRQFSNSRSEMNVSTLELGDSALYLCASSISLAVQETQYFGPGTRLLVL.